The entry below gives a single TCR beta chain sequence along with its context. What it recognizes is unknown. This record belongs to a study of somatic mutations in cytotoxic T cells in rheumatoid arthritis. Broader study findings: No correction for multiple comparisons was applied to the slight TRBV07 underrepresentation in rheumatoid arthritis patients. Per patient, the largest CD8+ clone was found to exceed 20% of CD8+ cells in about an eighth of the roughly 60 cases.

Sequencing used immunoSEQ multiplex PCR; TCRdb keeps in-frame clones, though not all of them. The sample holds 13,000 or so clones, over 70% seen once. The CDR3 is made up of 15 amino acids. V lost 2 bases and J 0 bases, leaving 9 bases between the germline ends. The germline V gene has CDR1 MDHEN and CDR2 SYDVKM. The TCR originated in an adult with rheumatoid arthritis. The chain uses TRBV28 and TRBJ2-3; D is ambiguous. Sequenced: CD8+ T cells sorted from blood. CDR3 DNA sequence: TGTGCCAGCAGTTTAATATCTCTCAGCACAGATACGCAGTATTTT. Amino acid sequence: CASSLISLSTDTQYF.